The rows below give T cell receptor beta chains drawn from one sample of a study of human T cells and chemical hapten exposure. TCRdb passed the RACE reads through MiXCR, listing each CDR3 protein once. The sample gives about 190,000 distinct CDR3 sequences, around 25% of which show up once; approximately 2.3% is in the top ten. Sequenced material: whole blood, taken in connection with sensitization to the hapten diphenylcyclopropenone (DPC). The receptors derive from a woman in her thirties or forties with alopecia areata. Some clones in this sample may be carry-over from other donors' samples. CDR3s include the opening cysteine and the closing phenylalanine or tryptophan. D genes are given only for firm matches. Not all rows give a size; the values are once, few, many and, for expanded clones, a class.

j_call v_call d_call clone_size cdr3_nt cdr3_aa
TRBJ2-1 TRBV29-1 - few TGCAGCGTTTGTACCCAGGGGTCCGGGGGAAATGAGCAGTTCTTC CSVCTQGSGGNEQFF
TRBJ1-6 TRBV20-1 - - TGCAGTGGAAACCCGACTTTTAATTCACCCCTCCACTTT CSGNPTFNSPLHF
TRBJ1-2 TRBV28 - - TGTGCCAGCAGCTCGGGTTCGGGAGGGGCGAACTATGGCTACACCTTC CASSSGSGGANYGYTF
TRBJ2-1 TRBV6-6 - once TGTGTCAGCAGTTTTGGAGCGCAGGGATTAGTAAATGAGCAGTTCTTC CVSSFGAQGLVNEQFF
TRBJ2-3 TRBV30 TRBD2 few TGTGCCTGGGACAGACTAGCGGGAGGTGGTGATACGCAGTATTTT CAWDRLAGGGDTQYF
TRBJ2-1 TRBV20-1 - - TGCAGTGCTAGACCCAGGGGTTGGGATGAGCAGTTCTTC CSARPRGWDEQFF
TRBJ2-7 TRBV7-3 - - TGTGCCAGCAGCTTAACGCCCGCGTACGAGCAGTACTTC CASSLTPAYEQYF
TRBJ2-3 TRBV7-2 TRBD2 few TGTGCCAGCAGCTTAGAGGGACTAGCGGTTCCCACAGATACGCAGTATTTT CASSLEGLAVPTDTQYF
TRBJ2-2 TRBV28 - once TGTGCCAGCAGTTTTCTCCTAGGGACACCGAACACCGGGGAGCTGTTTTTT CASSFLLGTPNTGELFF
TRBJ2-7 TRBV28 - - TGTGCCAGCAGAGAAAGGCGTGTGCAGTACTTC CASRERRVQYF
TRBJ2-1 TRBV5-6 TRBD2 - TGTGCCAGCAGCCTTGGACTAGCGGGAGGGGGTTACAATGAGCAGTTCTTC CASSLGLAGGGYNEQFF